The present T cell receptor (beta chain) was sequenced within a study of T cells in Graves' hyperthyroidism and ophthalmopathy (dated 2019 in TCRdb). In the study overall: Peripheral blood was collected at initial diagnosis, before any treatment. TCR V-J signatures able to tell the groups apart were searched for in a discovery cohort of about a hundred patients, of whom more than 40 had Graves' ophthalmopathy and roughly 57 had stable Graves' hyperthyroidism. For training and testing, the 100 or so patients in the discovery cohort were randomly divided in a 7:3 ratio. The paper reports TCR Vbeta CDR3 sequencing of approximately 140 peripheral blood samples: over 40 ophthalmopathy, some 80 hyperthyroidism and approximately 17 progressor patients. In six Graves' hyperthyroidism patients, the study also compared T-cell repertoires from thyroid tissue with T-cell repertoires from blood. Following sampling, methimazole starting at 30 mg daily was given to hyperthyroidism patients, and high-dose intravenous methylprednisolone was given to ophthalmopathy patients. Prospective prediction of ophthalmopathy was tested in an independent validation cohort consisting of fewer than 20 hyperthyroidism patients and approximately 16 patients who later progressed to ophthalmopathy. General study outcomes and caveats: Blood samples also contained most of the expanded thyroid clonotypes (frequency above 0.001), which suggests that blood repertoires may reflect thyroid immune responses. In validation, the model predicted progression to ophthalmopathy a median of 6.5 months before onset, with about 71% sensitivity and roughly 73% specificity. Sample size was not statistically predetermined, and investigators were not blinded to group allocation. A model built on a 13 V-J signature distinguished ophthalmopathy from stable hyperthyroidism, reaching around 88% sensitivity and approximately 83% specificity in cross-validation and 80%/75% in testing.

Amplification of TCR beta CDR3 regions was carried out from RNA transcripts. The TCR CDR3 was subjected to a first round of RT-PCR using the HTBI primer set and the Qiagen OneStep RT-PCR kit. Libraries were constructed in a second round of multiplex PCR, after which size selection and purification were performed. Libraries were sequenced paired-end with 100 bp reads on an Illumina HiSeq2000. In the original analysis: SOAPnuke was used to process the raw data, with reads discarded if the reads contained adapters or uncalled bases, had a mean Phred below 15, or lacked an exact constant-primer or identifier match. COPE v1.2.5 was used to merge high-quality paired reads, and clonotypes were defined as unique nucleotide sequences. MiTCR v1.1 was used to align clonotypes to the IMGT TRBV, TRBD and TRBJ reference segments. Analysis was restricted to V-J combinations with a frequency above 0.0001, which covered approximately 99% of repertoires. The TCS score was defined as F50 (clonal expansion) divided by E x V (chaos), with BLOSUM62-based TCRdist calculated between CDR3 peptides within each V-J. Welch's t-statistics and random forest reduced around 510 V-J features to roughly 13, which were used in a naive Bayes classifier (R e1071). Through fastp at Q25 and MiXCR, TCRdb rebuilt clones from the public reads, retaining in-frame beta chains. Records with the same CDR3 protein are collapsed into one entry carrying the most frequent genes and DNA. The V and J calls reflect TCRdb's pipeline rather than the authors' work. For this sample there are fewer than 900,000 distinct CDR3 sequences; roughly 17% appear just once. The ten biggest clones cover 8.4% of the sample.

Stable Graves' hyperthyroidism was defined as no progression to ophthalmopathy during 18 months of follow-up. Hyperthyroidism patients were aged 18 to 65 years and newly diagnosed, with disease duration of less than 2 months. Exclusion was applied to patients with uncontrolled infections, other autoimmune diseases, pregnancy or lactation. Diagnoses were based on clinical symptoms, serum thyroxine and TRAb, thyroid ultrasound and orbital computed tomography. Ficoll-Paque density gradient centrifugation was used to isolate PBMCs from under 11 ml of fresh peripheral blood. Trizol reagent was used to extract total RNA, and RNA quality was then checked on an Agilent 2100 Bioanalyzer. Comments on this clonotype: Its antigen is still unknown. No much larger clone is present one base from it, and per-base qualities are unavailable.

Clipping removes 0 bases from V and 4 bases from J, with 12 as the unmatched junction base count. CDR1 KGHSH and CDR2 LQKENI were looked up in the germline V gene. The CDR3 holds 17 amino acids from the cysteine to the phenylalanine. Only the CDR3 portion is preserved as DNA: 51 bases, with reading frame beginning at the first base. Material for sequencing was blood. The sequence links TRBV18 to TRBJ2-7; 7 bases in the middle match TRBD1. The source is a man between 18 and 29 years old with Graves' hyperthyroidism. CDR3 region: CASSPPLSSDRNYEQYF. The nucleotides read TGTGCCAGCTCACCACCGTTATCATCGGACAGGAATTACGAGCAGTACTTC.